The 25 T cell receptor beta chains below were found in one sample sequenced in a study of T-cell reconstitution after alpha-beta-depleted transplantation in children. A TCRbeta library incorporating unique molecular identifiers was prepared. TCRdb analysed the PCR reads with MiXCR anew, one entry per CDR3 protein. The sample gives roughly 170,000 distinct CDR3 sequences, 6% to 7% of which show up once; around 3% is in the top ten. Here the sequenced sample was PBMCs from the stem cell graft donor, taken from the stem cell graft. The origin of the receptors is a human donor who donated a stem cell graft to a child with Wiskott-Aldrich syndrome.

The chain uses TRBV27 and TRBJ2-2, with D maybe TRBD1 (6 bases). The germline V and J ends were trimmed by 0 bases and 3 bases, with 14 bases remaining between them. The CDR3 is 17 amino acids. Germline CDR1 and CDR2: MNHEY and SMNVEV (reference sequence). The CDR3 region has the DNA TGTGCCAGCAGTTTATCGATATCCCACAGGGACACCGGGGAGCTGTTTTTT. This gives the protein CASSLSISHRDTGELFF.

This clonotype was seen ten or more times. The V gene is TRBV19, the J gene TRBJ1-2; 10 bases agree with TRBD1. J gave up 6 bases and V 5 bases, and 6 bases lay outside the gene matches. Germline V gene sequence: CDR1 LNHDA, CDR2 SQIVND (reference sequence). The CDR3 is 14 residues long. In nucleotides, the CDR3 is TGTGCCAGTAGTGTGGACAGGGGGTCGCATGGCTACACCTTC. Its protein product is CASSVDRGSHGYTF.

This clonotype was seen repeatedly, ten times or more. This sequence joins TRBV24-1 and TRBJ2-2; tentatively, D is TRBD1 (6 bases). Trimming took 3 bases from V and 4 from J, leaving 17 bases between them. CDR1 KGHDR and CDR2 SFDVKD come from the germline V gene. There are 17 residues in the CDR3. DNA for the CDR3: TGTGCCACCAGTGATCCACAGGGTTCGTCGGGCACCGGGGAGCTGTTTTTT. Translated, it gives CATSDPQGSSGTGELFF.

This clonotype has at least ten counts. The genes are TRBV6-5 and TRBJ1-5, with D perhaps matching TRBD1 (5 bases). Germline V gene lookup returns CDR1 MNHEY and CDR2 SVGAGI. This CDR3 region has 14 residues. V shed 0 bases and J shed 4 bases, with 7 bases lying between them. CDR3 residues: CASSYSQGNQPQHF. CDR3 nucleotide sequence: TGTGCCAGCAGTTACTCGCAGGGTAATCAGCCCCAGCATTTT.

The table lists this clonotype with many counts. V gene TRBV12-3 or TRBV12-4 combines with J gene TRBJ1-2, with D unresolved. Trimming cost V 4 bases and J 4 bases, with 10 bases left between them. The CDR3 length is 13 residues. The CDR3 region has the DNA TGTGCCAGCAGTTGGAGGCATTCCTATGGCTACACCTTC. It translates to CASSWRHSYGYTF.

This clonotype has a count of ten or more. The rearrangement links TRBV20-1 to TRBJ2-3, with D tentatively TRBD1 (6 bases). Between the trimmed V and J ends, which lost 0 bases and 5 bases, there was a span of 6 bases. The CDR3 covers 12 residues. Germline V gene sequence: CDR1 DFQATT, CDR2 SNEGSKA (reference sequence). CDR3 in DNA: TGCAGTGCTAGAGACAGGGGAGATACGCAGTATTTT. It yields the protein CSARDRGDTQYF.

As concerns this clonotype: This could be a read error, since a much larger clone is one nucleotide away. V gene TRBV5-6 combines with J gene TRBJ2-7, with D maybe TRBD2 (5 bases). The germline gives CDR1 SGHDT, CDR2 YYEEEE. The CDR3 is 13 residues long. The chain's CDR3 is CASRRADGYEEYF. The DNA of the CDR3 is TGTGCCAGCAGGCGGGCGGACGGATACGAGGAGTACTTC.

This clonotype appeared a few times. The chain uses TRBV28 and TRBJ1-5, with D unresolved. Germline V gene data show CDR1 as MDHEN and CDR2 as SYDVKM. Trimming cost V 3 bases and J 6 bases, with 3 bases left between them. The CDR3 extends over 11 amino acids. The CDR3, as DNA: TGTGCCAGCAGTTTGCGTCAGCCCCAGCATTTT. This sequence encodes CASSLRQPQHF. Combining the CDR3 with reference TRBV28 and TRBJ1-5 gives the whole variable domain DVKVTQSSRYLVKRTGEKVFLECVQDMDHENMFWYRQDPGLGLRLIYFSYDVKMKEKGDIPEGYSVSREKKERFSLILESASTNQTSMYLCASSLRQPQHFGDGTRLSIL.

In this sample, this clonotype turned up a few times. The V and J genes are TRBV30 and TRBJ2-1; 12 bases fit TRBD2. The CDR3 is made up of 14 amino acids. The germline gives CDR1 GTSNPN, CDR2 SVGIG (reference sequence). V shed 4 bases, J shed 4 bases, and the junction held 2 bases outside the gene matches. CDR3 sequence: CAWTLAGGYNEQFF. The CDR3 DNA reads TGTGCCTGGACTCTAGCGGGGGGGTACAATGAGCAGTTCTTC.

This clonotype was detected a few times. This rearrangement joins TRBV7-9 to TRBJ1-5; 8 nucleotides align to TRBD1. Losses at the gene ends were 5 bases for V and 7 bases for J; bases not matched to a gene: 4. Germline CDR1 SEHNR, CDR2 FQNEAQ (reference sequence). The CDR3 is 13 amino acids. The CDR3 region is CASSQGAGQPQHF. DNA for the CDR3: TGTGCCAGCAGCCAGGGGGCCGGGCAGCCCCAGCATTTT.

This clonotype was counted ten times or more. V is TRBV20-1 and J is TRBJ2-3, with 8 bases aligning to TRBD1. This CDR3 comprises 13 residues. V lost 3 bases to trimming and J lost 4 bases; unmatched junction nucleotides: 3. CDR1 DFQATT and CDR2 SNEGSKA come from the germline V gene (reference sequence). The CDR3 protein is CSASQGAADTQYF. CDR3 bases: TGCAGTGCTAGCCAGGGGGCGGCAGATACGCAGTATTTT.

At least ten counts were recorded for this clonotype. The chain couples TRBV5-1 to TRBJ1-1; no clear D gene. There are 13 residues in the CDR3. Per germline, CDR1 SGHRS and CDR2 YFSETQ. Trimming removed 1 base at V and 6 bases at J, with 10 bases between. The CDR3 DNA reads TGCGCCAGCAGCTTGTCGGCAAACTCTGAAGCTTTCTTT. This encodes CASSLSANSEAFF.

In its sample, this clonotype was seen many times. The chain joins TRBV11-2 to TRBJ2-7, with unresolved D. Germline CDR1 and CDR2: SGHAT and FQNNGV. V dropped 5 bases and J dropped 2 bases, with 7 bases sitting between them. The CDR3 extends over 12 amino acids. The CDR3 protein is CASSLQAYEQYF. DNA for the CDR3: TGTGCCAGCAGCCTCCAAGCCTACGAGCAGTACTTC.

This clonotype was counted ten times or more. The chain is built from TRBV5-1 and TRBJ2-7, with 12 bases that match TRBD1. Germline trimming cut 4 bases from V and 2 bases from J; bases unmatched to any gene: 4. The V gene's germline CDR1 is SGHRS and CDR2 YFSETQ. This CDR3 contains 15 residues. Written as DNA, the CDR3 is TGCGCCAGCAGCCTGGGACAGGGGGCCGCCTACGAGCAGTACTTC. Its translation is CASSLGQGAAYEQYF.

This clonotype was seen repeatedly, ten times or more. This chain joins TRBV10-1 and TRBJ2-2, with a weak D call TRBD2 (5 bases). The CDR3 consists of 16 residues. CDR1 and CDR2 (germline): WNHNN, SYGVQD (reference sequence). V lost 10 bases to trimming and J lost 1 base, with 19 bases between them. The CDR3 is CANFFPSGENTGELFF. DNA of the CDR3: TGCGCCAACTTCTTCCCGTCCGGGGAGAACACCGGGGAGCTGTTTTTT.

This clonotype was detected ten times or more. The rearrangement joins TRBV12-3 or TRBV12-4 to TRBJ1-1, with D perhaps matching TRBD1 (6 bases). This CDR3 contains 14 residues. V shed 0 bases and J shed 7 bases, with 12 bases lying between them. The CDR3 loop reads CASSLAEGVGEAFF. The CDR3 region has the DNA TGTGCCAGCAGTTTAGCGGAGGGGGTTGGTGAAGCTTTCTTT.

This clonotype was recorded many times. The chain uses TRBV4-3 and TRBJ2-2; perhaps TRBD2 as D (6 bases). The V gene lost 0 bases and the J gene lost 3 bases, with 17 bases spanning the gap. The CDR3 sequence is 18 residues long. CDR1 is LGHNA, CDR2 YSLEER, per germline. CDR3: CASSQDLGLEGDTGELFF. DNA of the CDR3: TGCGCCAGCAGCCAAGATCTAGGGCTGGAGGGCGACACCGGGGAGCTGTTTTTT.

This clonotype was seen ten or more times. The chain couples TRBV12-3 or TRBV12-4 to TRBJ1-5; weak D call: TRBD1 (6 bases). V was shortened by 6 bases and J by 6 bases, with 15 bases between the two germline ends. This CDR3 has 14 residues. The DNA of the CDR3 is TGTGCCAGCAGAATGGGGGGGGCAGGTCAGCCCCAGCATTTT. Its protein is CASRMGGAGQPQHF.

This clonotype was seen many times. This chain connects TRBV6-2 or TRBV6-3 to TRBJ2-7; D might be TRBD1 or TRBD2, each matching 5 bases. Germline lookup yields CDR1 MNHEY and CDR2 SVGEGT. The CDR3 spans 19 residues. V was clipped by 7 bases and J by 3 bases, with 31 bases between them. Written as DNA, the CDR3 is TGTGCCAGCACCAATCCTCGCGGTCGACAGAACGAGGGTAACTACGAGCAGTACTTC. This gives the protein CASTNPRGRQNEGNYEQYF.

This chain joins TRBV7-2 and TRBJ1-5, with a possible D match to TRBD1 (5 bases). Germline CDR1 and CDR2: SGHTA and FQGNSA. There are 14 residues in the CDR3. The V and J ends lost 5 bases and 4 bases respectively, with 12 bases between them. CDR3 DNA sequence: TGTGCCAGCAGCCTGATTTGGGGGAATCAGCCCCAGCATTTT. Translating it yields CASSLIWGNQPQHF.

The chain couples TRBV2 to TRBJ1-1, with D possibly TRBD1 on 5 matching bases. This CDR3 is built from 15 residues. In germline, CDR1 is SNHLY, CDR2 FYNNEI. Between the trimmed V and J ends, which lost 6 bases and 1 base, there was a span of 15 bases. CDR3 DNA: TGTGCCAGCAGAGGCTTGGGGCGTGCGAACACTGAAGCTTTCTTT. This sequence encodes CASRGLGRANTEAFF. Full variable domain (missing parts from reference TRBV2 and TRBJ1-1): EPEVTQTPSHQVTQMGQEVILRCVPISNHLYFYWYRQILGQKVEFLVSFYNNEISEKSEIFDDQFSVERPDGSNFTLKIRSTKLEDSAMYFCASRGLGRANTEAFFGQGTRLTVV.

This clonotype appeared many times. The chain joins TRBV24-1 to TRBJ1-5, with TRBD1 identical over 8 bases. CDR3 length equals 14 residues. With 2 bases clipped from V and 6 bases from J, the junction kept 2 bases outside the gene matches. CDR1 and CDR2 from the germline V gene are KGHDR and SFDVKD. For the CDR3, the DNA is TGTGCCACCAGTGATTCAGGGGGCTTTCAGCCCCAGCATTTT. Protein product: CATSDSGGFQPQHF.

Ten or more counts support this clonotype. The rearrangement joins TRBV5-1 to TRBJ1-1; TRBD1 agrees at 8 bases. Unmatched junction bases numbered 5, after V lost 4 bases and J lost 3 bases. Germline assignment: CDR1 SGHRS and CDR2 YFSETQ. The CDR3 consists of 14 residues. The CDR3 coding sequence is TGCGCCAGCAGCACCGGACAGGGCCACACTGAAGCTTTCTTT. It encodes CASSTGQGHTEAFF. Full variable domain (missing parts from reference TRBV5-1 and TRBJ1-1): KAGVTQTPRYLIKTRGQQVTLSCSPISGHRSVSWYQQTPGQGLQFLFEYFSETQRNKGNFPGRFSGRQFSNSRSEMNVSTLELGDSALYLCASSTGQGHTEAFFGQGTRLTVV.

This clonotype was observed many times. The CDR3 bases are TGTGCCAGCAGTTACTCGAGGGACAGTTCCTACGAGCAGTACTTC. It yields the protein CASSYSRDSSYEQYF. The chain recombines TRBV6-5 with TRBJ2-7; 7 nucleotides align to TRBD1. Germline V gene lookup returns CDR1 MNHEY and CDR2 SVGAGI. The CDR3 contains 15 residues. With V trimmed by 0 bases and J by 1 base, 3 bases remained unmatched.

This clonotype was observed at least ten times. V is TRBV29-1 and J is TRBJ2-5; D is tentatively TRBD1 or TRBD2 (6 bases each). Germline V gives CDR1 SQVTM, CDR2 ANQGSEA. Trimming stripped 6 bases from V and 2 bases from J, with 13 bases between. This CDR3 comprises 13 residues. The CDR3 is CSVAGQDQETQYF. Written as DNA, the CDR3 is TGCAGCGTGGCGGGACAAGATCAAGAGACCCAGTACTTC.